One and the same sample provided the 26 T cell receptor beta chains below, sequenced in a study of blood T cell repertoires in COVID-19. Generated by immunoSEQ multiplex PCR, the TCRdb table keeps only in-frame clones and is missing some. The repertoire holds about 480,000 clones, roughly 90% seen once, with about 1.7% in the top ten. Sequencing input: PBMCs or T cells enriched from blood (not recorded which). The receptors shown here come from a woman aged 40 to 50 who had recovered from COVID-19.

This chain joins TRBV5-4 and TRBJ2-1; TRBD1 agrees at 11 bases. The CDR3 length is 16 residues. V shed 2 bases and J 4 bases; nucleotides not matched to a gene: 5. The germline V gene encodes CDR1 SGHNT and CDR2 YYREEE (reference sequence). The CDR3 DNA follows: TGTGCCAGCAGCTTTAACCGGGACAGGGGGTACAATGAGCAGTTCTTC. Protein product: CASSFNRDRGYNEQFF.

This chain joins TRBV7-8 and TRBJ2-3; tentatively, D is TRBD2 (7 bases). Trimming took 2 bases from V and 5 from J, leaving 11 bases between them. Germline loops: CDR1 SGHVS, CDR2 FQNEAQ. The CDR3 has 14 amino acids. The CDR3 DNA sequence: TGTGCCAGCAGCTTACGGAGGGGGGGAGATACGCAGTATTTT. Translated, it gives CASSLRRGGDTQYF.

This chain joins TRBV9 and TRBJ1-1; TRBD1 matches at 10 bases. The CDR3 is made up of 15 amino acids. Trimming took 4 bases from V and 4 from J; bases not matched to a gene: 7. Germline V gene lookup returns CDR1 SGDLS and CDR2 YYNGEE. The CDR3 here is CASSFWDRGGTEAFF. CDR3 sequence (DNA): TGTGCCAGCAGCTTTTGGGACAGGGGTGGCACTGAAGCTTTCTTT.

This rearrangement joins TRBV13 to TRBJ2-1; D perhaps matches TRBD1 (6 bases). The V and J ends lost 6 bases and 10 bases respectively, with 10 bases between them. The V gene's germline CDR1 is PRHDT and CDR2 FYEKMQ (reference sequence). This CDR3 is built from 11 residues. The CDR3, as DNA: TGTGCCAGCAGTTTGGACAGAGAGCAGTTCTTC. Translation gives CASSLDREQFF.

This clone has only one observation. With a much larger clone just one base away, this may be a read error. The gene calls are TRBV20-1 and TRBJ1-1; D is undetermined. V was trimmed by 6 bases and J by 0 bases, leaving 5 bases between them. From germline, CDR1 is DFQATT and CDR2 SNEGSKA (reference sequence). The CDR3 runs to 11 residues. DNA of the CDR3: TGCAGTGCCGGGATGAACACTGAAGCTTTCTTT. This sequence encodes CSAGMNTEAFF.

V and J are TRBV11-2 and TRBJ1-6, with 9 bases that match TRBD1. With V trimmed by 5 bases and J by 7 bases, 9 bases remained unmatched. Germline CDR1 reads SGHAT; CDR2 reads FQNNGV. The CDR3 totals 16 residues. The CDR3: CASSLQLGQGNSPLHF. The DNA for the CDR3 is TGTGCCAGCAGCCTACAATTGGGACAGGGAAATTCACCCCTCCACTTT.

This clone has a handful of counts. The chain carries TRBV6-1 and TRBJ1-6; a weak D match, TRBD1 (5 bases). Germline V lookup: CDR1 MNHNS, CDR2 SASEGT. The CDR3 consists of 15 residues. The V end was cut by 3 bases, the J end by 10 bases, with 16 bases between. The CDR3 DNA reads as TGTGCCAGCAGTGATGACCAGGGTAGTTGGTCACCCCTCCACTTT. Translating gives CASSDDQGSWSPLHF.

The genes are TRBV27 and TRBJ2-1; no definite D call. The germline V and J ends were trimmed by 5 bases and 4 bases, with 3 bases remaining between them. Germline CDR1 and CDR2: MNHEY and SMNVEV (reference sequence). This CDR3 spans 11 amino acids. CDR3 protein: CASSQYNEQFF. The CDR3, as DNA: TGTGCCAGCAGTCAATACAATGAGCAGTTCTTC.

The chain has TRBV29-1 and TRBJ2-3; 11 nucleotides agree with TRBD1. The CDR3 sequence is 14 residues long. V lost 7 bases and J lost 5; bases outside the gene matches: 8. The V gene's germline CDR1 is SQVTM and CDR2 ANQGSEA. This CDR3 is CSGEDRGLKDTQYF. CDR3 bases: TGCAGCGGGGAGGACAGGGGGCTCAAAGATACGCAGTATTTT.

The rearrangement joins TRBV9 to TRBJ2-1; unclear D gene. V shed 4 bases and J shed 5 bases, with 13 bases lying between them. The germline V gene encodes CDR1 SGDLS and CDR2 YYNGEE. CDR3 length: 14 amino acids. In DNA, the CDR3 is TGTGCCAGCAGCCTCGTCCCCGAGGACAATGAGCAGTTCTTC. It is translated as CASSLVPEDNEQFF.

V and J are TRBV12-5 and TRBJ2-7; 9 bases agree with TRBD1. The CDR3 has 16 amino acids. J gave up 3 bases and V 6 bases, and 12 bases lay outside the gene matches. Germline V gene lookup returns CDR1 LGHNT and CDR2 FRNRAP. Here the CDR3 DNA reads TGTGCTAGTGGCAAGAACCGGGACAGGGTAAACTACGAGCAGTACTTC. Its protein is CASGKNRDRVNYEQYF. Based on the CDR3 plus reference TRBV12-5 and TRBJ2-7, the full variable domain is DARVTQTPRHKVTEMGQEVTMRCQPILGHNTVFWYRQTMMQGLELLAYFRNRAPLDDSGMPKDRFSAEMPDATLATLKIQPSEPRDSAVYFCASGKNRDRVNYEQYFGPGTRLTVT.

The chain joins TRBV6-6 to TRBJ1-1; a possible D gene is TRBD1 (5 bases). This CDR3 comprises 17 residues. Trimming cost V 6 bases and J 1 base, with 21 bases left between them. CDR1 and CDR2 (germline): MNHNY, SVGAGI (reference sequence). CDR3 amino acids: CASSRTNDRNWNTEAFF. The CDR3 region has the DNA TGTGCCAGCAGCCGAACGAACGACAGAAACTGGAACACTGAAGCTTTCTTT.

This clone came up once. The V and J genes are TRBV28 and TRBJ2-2; 9 positions agree with TRBD1. The CDR3 is 19 residues long. Germline values: CDR1 MDHEN, CDR2 SYDVKM. V lost 2 bases and J lost 6; bases outside the gene matches: 16. CDR3 sequence reads: CASSLAYGWGQGSSGELFF. CDR3 coding DNA: TGTGCCAGCAGTTTAGCTTATGGTTGGGGACAGGGAAGTTCCGGGGAGCTGTTTTTT. The full variable domain, with the rest looked up from reference TRBV28 and TRBJ2-2, is DVKVTQSSRYLVKRTGEKVFLECVQDMDHENMFWYRQDPGLGLRLIYFSYDVKMKEKGDIPEGYSVSREKKERFSLILESASTNQTSMYLCASSLAYGWGQGSSGELFFGEGSRLTVL.

Turning to this clone: This specimen includes other DNA sequences encoding the same CDR3. J is TRBJ2-1 and V is TRBV18, with TRBD1 identical over 8 bases. In germline, CDR1 is KGHSH, CDR2 LQKENI. V trimming: 4 bases; J trimming: 7 bases; junction bases outside the gene matches: 6. CDR3 size: 14 residues. In DNA form, the CDR3 reads TGTGCCAGCTCACGCCAGGGGGCTGGGAATGAGCAGTTCTTC. Translation: CASSRQGAGNEQFF.

J is TRBJ2-1 and V is TRBV10-1, with D perhaps matching TRBD2 (6 bases). The germline V and J ends were trimmed by 6 bases and 4 bases, with 13 bases remaining between them. Germline CDR1 is WNHNN and CDR2 is SYGVQD (reference sequence). This CDR3 spans 14 amino acids. The CDR3 loop reads CASRDLGGYNEQFF. The CDR3 DNA sequence: TGCGCCAGCAGAGACCTGGGGGGATACAATGAGCAGTTCTTC.

CDR3 in amino acids: CASSQVDYPALADPYEQYF. Here the CDR3 DNA reads TGCGCCAGCAGCCAAGTTGACTACCCGGCTCTAGCGGACCCCTACGAGCAGTACTTC. The chain employs TRBV4-1 and TRBJ2-7, with 7 bases lining up with TRBD2. The CDR3 spans 19 residues. CDR1 is MGHRA, CDR2 YSYEKL, per germline. V lost 1 base, J lost 2 bases, and 17 bases stayed unmatched.

The chain combines TRBV29-1 with TRBJ2-5; D not certain. This CDR3 region has 10 residues. The V and J ends lost 5 bases and 5 bases respectively, with 6 bases between them. Germline values: CDR1 SQVTM, CDR2 ANQGSEA. The CDR3 loop is CSVIRETQYF. CDR3 in DNA: TGCAGCGTTATCCGGGAGACCCAGTACTTC.

This clone is a singleton in its sample. J is TRBJ2-1 and V is TRBV10-2; 7 bases are a match to TRBD2. The CDR3 is 15 residues long. Germline V gives CDR1 WSHSY, CDR2 SAAADI. With V trimmed by 6 bases and J by 0 bases, 5 bases remained unmatched. The CDR3 is CASRAAGRSYNEQFF. The CDR3 DNA reads TGCGCCAGCAGGGCAGCGGGACGCTCCTACAATGAGCAGTTCTTC.

The J gene is TRBJ2-2, the V gene TRBV6-5; D gene unclear. The CDR3 sequence is 12 residues long. Trimming cost V 7 bases and J 2 bases, with 5 bases left between them. Germline loops: CDR1 MNHEY, CDR2 SVGAGI. CDR3 residues: CASIKNTGELFF. The CDR3, as DNA: TGTGCCAGCATTAAAAACACCGGGGAGCTGTTTTTT.

The J gene is TRBJ1-1, the V gene TRBV10-2; D may be TRBD1 (5 bases). CDR3 length: 15 amino acids. V lost 2 bases, J lost 2 bases, and 12 bases lay in between. Germline V gene lookup returns CDR1 WSHSY and CDR2 SAAADI. CDR3 amino acids: CASSEGQGLNTEAFF. As DNA, the CDR3 is TGCGCCAGCAGTGAGGGGCAGGGTCTAAACACTGAAGCTTTCTTT.

This chain uses TRBV19 with TRBJ2-3; D ambiguous. The CDR3 sequence is 11 residues long. V was trimmed by 1 base and J by 7 bases, leaving 3 bases between them. Germline values: CDR1 LNHDA, CDR2 SQIVND (reference sequence). The CDR3 DNA sequence: TGTGCCAGTAGTATAGCTAATACGCAGTATTTT. This sequence encodes CASSIANTQYF.

This clone was seen a few times. The chain links TRBV27 to TRBJ2-3; TRBD2 aligns across 7 bases. Germline trimming cut 5 bases from V and 12 bases from J; bases unmatched to any gene: 11. CDR1 and CDR2 from the germline V gene are MNHEY and SMNVEV (reference sequence). The CDR3 runs 13 residues. The CDR3 nucleotides are TGTGCCAGCAGTGGGGACCTTGGCGGGAGTCAGTATTTT. Translated: CASSGDLGGSQYF.

The CDR3 loop reads CASTLVLAGNNEQFF. The DNA for the CDR3 is TGTGCCAGCACCCTAGTACTAGCGGGAAACAATGAGCAGTTCTTC. V is TRBV13 and J is TRBJ2-1, with 10 bases aligning to TRBD2. Trimming took 7 bases from V and 5 from J; bases not matched to a gene: 8. This CDR3 is 15 amino acids long. The V gene's germline CDR1 is PRHDT and CDR2 FYEKMQ (reference sequence). The complete variable domain, with remaining parts taken from reference TRBV13 and TRBJ2-1, reads AAGVIQSPRHLIKEKRETATLKCYPIPRHDTVYWYQQGPGQDPQFLISFYEKMQSDKGSIPDRFSAQQFSDYHSELNMSSLELGDSALYFCASTLVLAGNNEQFFGPGTRLTVL.

The gene calls are TRBV6-1 and TRBJ2-7; TRBD2 is a possible D gene (5 bases). V was cut by 1 base and J by 7 bases, with 11 bases left in between. There are 13 residues in the CDR3. The germline gives CDR1 MNHNS, CDR2 SASEGT. CDR3 protein: CASSEGSVTEQYF. CDR3 bases: TGTGCCAGCAGTGAAGGTAGCGTCACAGAGCAGTACTTC.

The V call is TRBV5-4, the J call TRBJ1-1; TRBD1 agrees at 7 bases. CDR1 is SGHNT and CDR2 is YYREEE in the germline V gene (reference sequence). This CDR3 spans 12 amino acids. Trimming took 5 bases from V and 7 from J; bases not matched to a gene: 5. CDR3 loop: CASSTQGGEAFF. The CDR3 DNA reads TGTGCCAGCAGTACTCAGGGGGGTGAAGCTTTCTTT.

J is TRBJ2-7 and V is TRBV7-2; weak D call: TRBD1 (5 bases). The CDR3 loop spans 14 amino acids. V dropped 4 bases and J dropped 6 bases, with 16 bases sitting between them. Looked up from germline, CDR1 is SGHTA and CDR2 is FQGNSA. This CDR3 reads CASSYQAGSGEQYF. The CDR3 coding sequence is TGTGCCAGCAGCTATCAAGCAGGGTCGGGCGAGCAGTACTTC.